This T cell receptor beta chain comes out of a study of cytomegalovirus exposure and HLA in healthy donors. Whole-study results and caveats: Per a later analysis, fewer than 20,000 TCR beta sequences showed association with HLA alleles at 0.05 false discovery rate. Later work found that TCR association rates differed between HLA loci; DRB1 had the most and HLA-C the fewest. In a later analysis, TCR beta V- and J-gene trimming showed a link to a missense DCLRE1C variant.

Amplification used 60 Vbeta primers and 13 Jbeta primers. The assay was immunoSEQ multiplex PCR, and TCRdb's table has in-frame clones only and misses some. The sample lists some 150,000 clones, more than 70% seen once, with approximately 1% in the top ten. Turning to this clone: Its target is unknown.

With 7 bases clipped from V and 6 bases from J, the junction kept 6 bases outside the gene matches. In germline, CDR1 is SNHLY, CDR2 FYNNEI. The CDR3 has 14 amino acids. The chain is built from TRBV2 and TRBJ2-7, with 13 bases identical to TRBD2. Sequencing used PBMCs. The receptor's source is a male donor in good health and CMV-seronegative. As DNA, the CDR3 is TGTGCCAGCACTCTACTAGCGGGGGGGCTCGAGCAGTACTTC. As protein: CASTLLAGGLEQYF.